Presented here are 32 T cell receptor beta chains from one specimen sequenced in a study of OX40 agonist ivuxolimab in advanced cancers. The library was prepared using the immunoSEQ multiplex PCR assay. Held by TCRdb, this immuneACCESS table contains in-frame sequences only and omits some clones. Under half of the omission traces to an unresolved V gene where checked; the cause of the rest is unknown. The sample profile shows approximately 81,000 clones; roughly 80% of them were found once. Over 3.5% of the sample belongs to the ten largest clones. The sequenced sample was CD4+ or CD8+ T cells sorted from blood, obtained in a trial of the OX40 agonist ivuxolimab. The receptors derive from an adult with an advanced solid tumor such as melanoma, head and neck, liver or kidney cancer.

This chain connects TRBV7-3 to TRBJ2-2, with TRBD1 matching 9 bases. The CDR3 has 15 amino acids. The germline CDR1 and CDR2 sequences are SGHTA and FQGTGA. V shed 3 bases, J shed 6 bases, and the junction held 5 bases outside the gene matches. As DNA, the CDR3 is TGTGCCAGCAGCTTTTTGGGGACAGGGCCCGGGGAGCTGTTTTTT. As protein: CASSFLGTGPGELFF.

The sample holds one count of this clone. V and J are TRBV6-5 and TRBJ1-2, with TRBD1 matching 8 bases. V lost 2 bases and J lost 8; bases outside the gene matches: 4. This CDR3 spans 13 amino acids. Germline loops: CDR1 MNHEY, CDR2 SVGAGI. CDR3 nucleotides: TGTGCCAGCAGTTACCTACAGGGGGGAGGCTACACCTTC. Its translation is CASSYLQGGGYTF.

This rearrangement joins TRBV6-5 to TRBJ1-2; 8 bases fit TRBD1. The CDR3 covers 14 residues. Germline lookup yields CDR1 MNHEY and CDR2 SVGAGI. V gave up 6 bases and J gave up 8 bases; unmatched junction bases: 11. CDR3 sequence reads: CASRGRQGFGGYTF. The CDR3 DNA sequence: TGTGCCAGCAGGGGGAGACAGGGGTTTGGAGGCTACACCTTC.

The chain joins TRBV5-1 to TRBJ1-6; D may be TRBD1 (6 bases). Trimming took off 1 base at V and 8 bases at J, with 13 bases between the two ends. The CDR3 has 15 residues. The germline V gene encodes CDR1 SGHRS and CDR2 YFSETQ. The CDR3 nucleotides read TGCGCCAGCAGCTTGATTCCGGGGGCAGATTCACCCCTCCACTTT. Encoded protein: CASSLIPGADSPLHF.

This clone was seen a handful of times. The chain couples TRBV29-1 to TRBJ2-3; D assignment may be TRBD1 or TRBD2 (5 bases each). The germline V and J ends were trimmed by 3 bases and 2 bases, with 15 bases remaining between them. This CDR3 contains 15 residues. Germline assignment: CDR1 SQVTM and CDR2 ANQGSEA. The CDR3 sequence is CSVDRVRTHTDTQYF. The CDR3 nucleotides read TGCAGCGTTGACAGGGTGAGGACTCACACAGATACGCAGTATTTT.

This clone was counted between two and nine times. The chain is built from TRBV19 and TRBJ1-5; D might be TRBD1 (6 bases). The CDR3 contains 14 residues. The V end was cut by 6 bases, the J end by 7 bases, with 16 bases between. In germline, CDR1 is LNHDA, CDR2 SQIVND (reference sequence). CDR3 sequence: CASSLQGSGQPQHF. Here the CDR3 DNA reads TGTGCCAGTAGCCTACAGGGATCTGGACAGCCCCAGCATTTT.

The V call is TRBV2, the J call TRBJ1-4; D not certain. In germline, CDR1 is SNHLY, CDR2 FYNNEI. This CDR3 is built from 11 residues. V was pared by 8 bases and J by 3 bases, with 4 bases between. The CDR3 DNA is TGTGCCAGCGGGTCTAATGAAAAACTGTTTTTT. Protein product: CASGSNEKLFF. Based on the CDR3 plus reference TRBV2 and TRBJ1-4, the full variable domain is EPEVTQTPSHQVTQMGQEVILRCVPISNHLYFYWYRQILGQKVEFLVSFYNNEISEKSEIFDDQFSVERPDGSNFTLKIRSTKLEDSAMYFCASGSNEKLFFGSGTQLSVL.

Here the CDR3 DNA reads TGTGCCAGCAAACGGGCCACTGAAGCTTTCTTT. It yields the protein CASKRATEAFF. This chain joins TRBV7-3 and TRBJ1-1; D unclear. Trimming stripped 7 bases from V and 4 bases from J, with 7 bases between. Per germline, CDR1 SGHTA and CDR2 FQGTGA. The CDR3 totals 11 residues.

This chain links TRBV7-3 with TRBJ2-5, with D possibly being TRBD2 (6 bases). The CDR3 has 14 residues. V was pared by 5 bases and J by 1 base, with 11 bases between. CDR1 is SGHTA, CDR2 FQGTGA, per germline. This CDR3 reads CASSPTGLQETQYF. CDR3 DNA: TGTGCCAGCAGCCCTACGGGACTCCAAGAGACCCAGTACTTC.

The chain uses TRBV30 and TRBJ2-4, with D maybe TRBD2 (6 bases). From germline, CDR1 is GTSNPN and CDR2 SVGIG (reference sequence). V was clipped by 0 bases and J by 6 bases, with 9 bases between them. CDR3 length: 13 amino acids. DNA for the CDR3: TGTGCCTGGAGTGTGAGCGGGCGAAACATTCAGTACTTC. It yields the protein CAWSVSGRNIQYF.

CDR3 residues: CASSQEGYEQYF. Here the CDR3 DNA reads TGTGCCAGCAGCCAAGAGGGGTACGAGCAGTACTTC. The V call is TRBV4-2, the J call TRBJ2-7, with D unresolved. Germline V lookup: CDR1 LGHNA, CDR2 YNFKEQ. Trimming pared 0 bases from V and 4 bases from J, leaving 4 bases between. The CDR3 totals 12 residues.

The CDR3 region is CASSRDEGVGEKLFF. In DNA form, the CDR3 reads TGTGCCAGCAGCCGGGACGAAGGGGTGGGTGAAAAACTGTTTTTT. The J gene is TRBJ1-4, the V gene TRBV4-2; the D gene is possibly TRBD1 (5 bases). This CDR3 is built from 15 residues. V was clipped by 4 bases and J by 7 bases, with 16 bases between them. Germline V CDR1 and CDR2: LGHNA, YNFKEQ.

This chain joins TRBV6-1 and TRBJ1-1, with 7 bases that match TRBD1. Germline values: CDR1 MNHNS, CDR2 SASEGT. Trimming took 3 bases from V and 0 from J; bases not matched to a gene: 19. CDR3 length: 20 residues. CDR3 DNA: TGTGCCAGCAGTGATACTACCCGCGGGAGCGGGACAGCTATGAACACTGAAGCTTTCTTT. This codes for CASSDTTRGSGTAMNTEAFF.

The rearrangement joins TRBV10-2 to TRBJ1-2, with a weak D call TRBD1 (6 bases). Germline assignment: CDR1 WSHSY and CDR2 SAAADI. The CDR3 length is 16 residues. Trimming took off 5 bases at V and 5 bases at J, with 21 bases between the two ends. For the CDR3, the DNA is TGCGCCAGCAGTTCCGGAGGGGGGCTCGTAGCATATGGCTACACCTTC. It codes for CASSSGGGLVAYGYTF.

This chain connects TRBV4-3 to TRBJ2-5, with a possible D match to TRBD2 (5 bases). The J call may be in error: the DNA end matches TRBJ2-7 better. In germline, CDR1 is LGHNA, CDR2 YSLEER. This CDR3 is 17 amino acids long. The chain's CDR3 is CASSQDRVGASSYEQYF. CDR3 coding DNA: TGCGCCAGCAGCCAAGATAGGGTGGGAGCTTCTTCCTACGAGCAGTACTTC.

V gene TRBV7-9 combines with J gene TRBJ1-1; no clear D gene. From germline, CDR1 is SEHNR and CDR2 FQNEAQ (reference sequence). The length of the CDR3 is 13 residues. Deletions cut 3 bases from V and 3 bases from J, with 8 bases between. Here the CDR3 reads CASSFRWDTEAFF. The DNA for the CDR3 is TGTGCCAGCAGCTTCAGGTGGGACACTGAAGCTTTCTTT.

The genes are TRBV7-6 and TRBJ2-7; perhaps TRBD2 as D (6 bases). The CDR3 contains 14 residues. The germline V gene has CDR1 SGHVS and CDR2 FNYEAQ. V was pared by 5 bases and J by 6 bases, with 17 bases between. The CDR3 loop is CASSRGAGTPEQYF. In DNA, the CDR3 is TGTGCCAGCAGCCGAGGGGCGGGAACCCCCGAGCAGTACTTC.

This chain uses TRBV5-6 with TRBJ2-5; 7 positions agree with TRBD1. The end of the DNA aligns better with TRBJ2-7, so the J call may be wrong. Germline V CDR1 and CDR2: SGHDT, YYEEEE. This CDR3 spans 16 amino acids. CDR3 residues: CASRSQGKGASNEQYF. The CDR3 nucleotides read TGTGCCAGCAGATCCCAAGGGAAGGGGGCGTCCAACGAGCAGTACTTC.

V usage is TRBV7-3 and J usage is TRBJ2-3, with a weak D call TRBD1 (5 bases). V lost 0 bases to trimming and J lost 3 bases, with 13 bases between them. Germline values: CDR1 SGHTA, CDR2 FQGTGA. The CDR3 loop spans 16 amino acids. Here the CDR3 reads CASSLTAREVTDTQYF. In DNA, the CDR3 is TGTGCCAGCAGCTTAACCGCCAGGGAAGTTACAGATACGCAGTATTTT.

The rearrangement uses TRBV7-9 and TRBJ2-3, with TRBD2 matching over 8 bases. V was clipped by 5 bases and J by 1 base; unmatched bases: 11. Germline assignment: CDR1 SEHNR and CDR2 FQNEAQ (reference sequence). This CDR3 contains 17 residues. The CDR3 nucleotides are TGTGCCAGCAGCCCGACTCGCGGGAGGACCGGCACAGATACGCAGTATTTT. This encodes CASSPTRGRTGTDTQYF.

The chain joins TRBV7-8 to TRBJ1-1; TRBD1 is a possible D gene (5 bases). CDR1 SGHVS and CDR2 FQNEAQ come from the germline V gene. The CDR3 loop spans 14 amino acids. Trimming pared 5 bases from V and 3 bases from J, leaving 13 bases between. The CDR3 DNA reads as TGTGCCAGCAGCCTCCGACAGCGGGACACTGAAGCTTTCTTT. Translating it yields CASSLRQRDTEAFF.

The chain is built from TRBV6-6 and TRBJ1-3, with D tentatively TRBD1 (5 bases). Germline CDR1 MNHNY, CDR2 SVGAGI (reference sequence). This CDR3 spans 15 amino acids. Trimming cost V 6 bases and J 0 bases, with 12 bases left between them. CDR3 DNA: TGTGCCAGCAGAGACGCCGGGACCTCTGGAAACACCATATATTTT. This codes for CASRDAGTSGNTIYF.

This chain uses TRBV7-9 with TRBJ1-4, with D unresolved. Germline CDR1 SEHNR, CDR2 FQNEAQ (reference sequence). CDR3 length: 14 amino acids. In DNA, the CDR3 is TGTGCATTTGGTTTGGGGACAACTAATGAAAAACTGTTTTTT. This codes for CAFGLGTTNEKLFF.

The V call is TRBV27, the J call TRBJ1-5, with D tentatively TRBD1 (6 bases). This CDR3 region has 17 residues. Germline CDR1 is MNHEY and CDR2 is SMNVEV (reference sequence). Deletions cut 0 bases from V and 0 bases from J, with 12 bases between. The CDR3 spells CASSLSAGDYSNQPQHF. CDR3 DNA: TGTGCCAGCAGTTTATCGGCAGGGGACTATAGCAATCAGCCCCAGCATTTT.

The chain recombines TRBV5-1 with TRBJ2-7; D uncertain. Germline CDR1 SGHRS, CDR2 YFSETQ. This CDR3 has 14 amino acids. V was trimmed by 2 bases and J by 4 bases, leaving 13 bases between them. Here the CDR3 reads CASSFRRLEYEQYF. In nucleotides, the CDR3 is TGCGCCAGCAGCTTCCGTCGTCTGGAGTACGAGCAGTACTTC.

The CDR3 here is CASSLSPDRNTIYF. The CDR3 DNA follows: TGTGCCAGTAGTTTAAGCCCGGATAGAAACACCATATATTTT. The chain carries TRBV19 and TRBJ1-3; no reliable D call. CDR3 length: 14 amino acids. The germline CDR1 and CDR2 sequences are LNHDA and SQIVND (reference sequence). V lost 5 bases to trimming and J lost 5 bases, with 13 bases between them.

The rearrangement uses TRBV19 and TRBJ1-1; D is ambiguous. CDR3 length: 15 residues. Germline loops: CDR1 LNHDA, CDR2 SQIVND (reference sequence). V lost 5 bases to trimming and J lost 0 bases, with 13 bases between them. The CDR3 DNA reads TGTGCCAGTAGTTTGCGACACCACATGAACACTGAAGCTTTCTTT. It translates to CASSLRHHMNTEAFF.

CDR3 sequence reads: CATSVTGGPMVGYTF. In nucleotides, the CDR3 is TGTGCCACCAGCGTGACAGGGGGGCCTATGGTTGGCTACACCTTC. J is TRBJ1-2 and V is TRBV15, with 9 bases lining up with TRBD1. J was trimmed by 7 bases and V by 5 bases; bases with no gene match: 11. The CDR3 contains 15 residues. Germline CDR1 and CDR2: LNHNV and YYDKDF (reference sequence).

The chain joins TRBV5-1 to TRBJ1-2, with D maybe TRBD1 (6 bases). Between the trimmed V and J ends, which lost 0 bases and 5 bases, there was a span of 11 bases. Germline assignment: CDR1 SGHRS and CDR2 YFSETQ. The CDR3 has 14 amino acids. The CDR3 region is CASSLEGRGYGYTF. CDR3 bases: TGCGCCAGCAGCTTGGAGGGCAGGGGATATGGCTACACCTTC.

This chain connects TRBV7-9 to TRBJ2-7; the D gene is possibly TRBD1 (6 bases). CDR1 is SEHNR and CDR2 is FQNEAQ in the germline V gene (reference sequence). V lost 4 bases, J lost 5 bases, and 18 bases lay in between. This CDR3 is 15 amino acids long. CDR3 sequence (DNA): TGTGCCAGCAGCTCCCCAGGGGAACGGGCCCACGAGCAGTACTTC. Its translation: CASSSPGERAHEQYF.

This clone was observed once. This rearrangement joins TRBV11-3 to TRBJ2-7; no clear D gene. V was cut by 3 bases and J by 3 bases, with 9 bases left in between. Per germline, CDR1 SGHNT and CDR2 YENEEA. The CDR3 loop spans 13 amino acids. The CDR3 DNA follows: TGTGCCAGCAGCTTCCCACCTAGCTACGAGCAGTACTTC. This encodes CASSFPPSYEQYF. The variable domain in full, completed from reference TRBV11-3 and TRBJ2-7, reads EAGVVQSPRYKIIEKKQPVAFWCNPISGHNTLYWYLQNLGQGPELLIRYENEEAVDDSQLPKDRFSAERLKGVDSTLKIQPAELGDSAVYLCASSFPPSYEQYFGPGTRLTVT.

The table lists this clone with a few counts. The rearrangement uses TRBV19 and TRBJ1-4, with 8 bases matching TRBD1. After removal of 6 bases from V and 0 bases from J, the junction contained 9 bases not matched to a gene. The germline gives CDR1 LNHDA, CDR2 SQIVND (reference sequence). This CDR3 has 17 amino acids. The CDR3 coding sequence is TGTGCCAGTAGCTTAGAAGCGGGACAGGCAACTAATGAAAAACTGTTTTTT. This encodes CASSLEAGQATNEKLFF. The whole variable domain, filled in from reference TRBV19 and TRBJ1-4, reads DGGITQSPKYLFRKEGQNVTLSCEQNLNHDAMYWYRQDPGQGLRLIYYSQIVNDFQKGDIAEGYSVSREKKESFPLTVTSAQKNPTAFYLCASSLEAGQATNEKLFFGSGTQLSVL.